This T cell receptor (beta chain) is drawn from a study of OX40 agonist ivuxolimab in advanced cancers. Study overall: A male proportion of around 86% was recorded, with mean age approximately 64 years and range roughly 20 to 90.

V shed 0 bases and J 0 bases; nucleotides not matched to a gene: 3. Germline-derived CDR1 and CDR2 are SGHDT and YYEEEE. The CDR3 is 18 residues long. Using immunoSEQ multiplex PCR, the repertoire was profiled, and TCRdb retains in-frame clones only, with some absent. Found here are around 70,000 clones, roughly 89% of them singletons; the top ten hold around 0.84%. The investigators sampled blood at baseline, at cycle 4 day 1, and at cycle 7 day 1. About this clone: The antigen remains undetermined.

General study points: On average, a greater number of expanded clones characterised CD8+ T cells relative to CD4+. Compared with others, partial responders at 0.1-3.0 mg/kg displayed clonal expansion among the lowest.

The chain couples TRBV5-6 to TRBJ2-6, with 10 nucleotides matching TRBD2. The source of this sequence is an adult with an advanced solid tumor such as melanoma, head and neck, liver or kidney cancer. Here the sequenced sample was CD4+ or CD8+ T cells sorted from blood, taken in a trial of the OX40 agonist ivuxolimab. The CDR3 DNA reads TGTGCCAGCAGCTTGGACGCTAGCGGGGGCTCTGGGGCCAACGTCCTGACTTTC. Amino acids: CASSLDASGGSGANVLTF.